This TCR beta chain is from a study of cytomegalovirus exposure and HLA in healthy donors. Study results and limitations: Cytomegalovirus status was reportedly diagnosed by the classifier with high specificity and sensitivity.

Turning to this clone: Its matching antigen is unknown.

The V gene lost 6 bases and the J gene lost 2 bases, with 11 bases spanning the gap. This CDR3 comprises 14 residues. CDR1 and CDR2 (germline): SGHTA, FQGTGA. The PCR used 60 Vbeta and 13 Jbeta primers. Sequencing used immunoSEQ multiplex PCR; TCRdb keeps in-frame clones, though not all of them. The sample lists some 190,000 clones; almost 80% were seen once. The sequence was collected from a young woman in good health and CMV-seronegative. The sequenced sample consisted of PBMCs. The gene calls are TRBV7-3 and TRBJ1-3; tentative D call: TRBD1 (6 bases). CDR3 amino acids: CASSVGGTGNTIYF. CDR3 nucleotide sequence: TGTGCCAGCAGTGTAGGGGGAACTGGAAACACCATATATTTT. Filled out from reference TRBV7-3 and TRBJ1-3, the complete variable domain reads GAGVSQTPSNKVTEKGKYVELRCDPISGHTALYWYRQSLGQGPEFLIYFQGTGAADDSGLPNDRFFAVRPEGSVSTLKIQRTERGDSAVYLCASSVGGTGNTIYFGEGSWLTVV.